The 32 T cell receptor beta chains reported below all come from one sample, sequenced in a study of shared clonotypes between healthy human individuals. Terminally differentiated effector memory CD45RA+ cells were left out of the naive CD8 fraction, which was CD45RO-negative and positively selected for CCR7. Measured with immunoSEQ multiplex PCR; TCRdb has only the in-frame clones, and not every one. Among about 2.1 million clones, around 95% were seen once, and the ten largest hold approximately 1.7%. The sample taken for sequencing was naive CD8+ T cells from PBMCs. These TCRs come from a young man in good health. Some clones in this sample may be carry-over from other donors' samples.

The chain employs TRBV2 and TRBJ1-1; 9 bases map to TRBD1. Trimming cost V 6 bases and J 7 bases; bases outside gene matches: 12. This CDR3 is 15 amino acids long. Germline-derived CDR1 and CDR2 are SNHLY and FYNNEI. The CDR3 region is CASREKDRGRYEAFF. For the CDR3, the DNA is TGTGCCAGCAGAGAGAAGGACAGGGGACGATATGAAGCTTTCTTT.

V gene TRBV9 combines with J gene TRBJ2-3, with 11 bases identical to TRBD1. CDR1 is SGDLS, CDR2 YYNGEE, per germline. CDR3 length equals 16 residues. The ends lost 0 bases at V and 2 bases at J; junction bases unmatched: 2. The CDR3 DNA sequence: TGTGCCAGCAGCGTAGGGGACAGGGGGAACACAGATACGCAGTATTTT. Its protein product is CASSVGDRGNTDTQYF. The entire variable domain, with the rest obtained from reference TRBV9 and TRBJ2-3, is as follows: DSGVTQTPKHLITATGQRVTLRCSPRSGDLSVYWYQQSLDQGLQFLIQYYNGEERAKGNILERFSAQQFPDLHSELNLSSLELGDSALYFCASSVGDRGNTDTQYFGPGTRLTVL.

The CDR3 nucleotides read TGTGCCAGCAGCGCCACGACAGGGGGCAATGAGCAGTTCTTC. This encodes CASSATTGGNEQFF. V usage is TRBV9 and J usage is TRBJ2-1; 9 nucleotides agree with TRBD1. Looked up from germline, CDR1 is SGDLS and CDR2 is YYNGEE. The CDR3 covers 14 residues. J was trimmed by 6 bases and V by 3 bases; bases with no gene match: 4.

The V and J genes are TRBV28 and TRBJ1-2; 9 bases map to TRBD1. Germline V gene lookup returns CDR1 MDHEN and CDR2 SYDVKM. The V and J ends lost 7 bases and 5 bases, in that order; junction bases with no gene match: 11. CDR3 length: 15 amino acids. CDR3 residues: CASIAPGQGRYGYTF. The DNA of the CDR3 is TGTGCCAGCATCGCCCCAGGACAGGGGCGGTATGGCTACACCTTC.

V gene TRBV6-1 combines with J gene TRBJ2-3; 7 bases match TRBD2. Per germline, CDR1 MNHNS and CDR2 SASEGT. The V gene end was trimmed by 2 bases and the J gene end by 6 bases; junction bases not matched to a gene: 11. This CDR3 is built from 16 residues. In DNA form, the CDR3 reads TGTGCCAGCAGTGAACCGCCGGGACTACGGGGGGATACGCAGTATTTT. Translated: CASSEPPGLRGDTQYF.

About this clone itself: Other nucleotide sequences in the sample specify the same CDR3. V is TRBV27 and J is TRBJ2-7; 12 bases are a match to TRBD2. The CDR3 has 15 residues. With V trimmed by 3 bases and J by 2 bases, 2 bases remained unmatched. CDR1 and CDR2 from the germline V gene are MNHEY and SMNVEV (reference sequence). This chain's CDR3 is CASSLTSGSPYEQYF. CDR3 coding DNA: TGTGCCAGCAGTTTGACTAGCGGGAGCCCCTACGAGCAGTACTTC.

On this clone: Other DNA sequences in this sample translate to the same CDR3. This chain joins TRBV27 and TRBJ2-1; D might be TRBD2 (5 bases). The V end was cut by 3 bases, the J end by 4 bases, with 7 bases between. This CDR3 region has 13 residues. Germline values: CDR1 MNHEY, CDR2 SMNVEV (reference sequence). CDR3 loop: CASSLRVYNEQFF. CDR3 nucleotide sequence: TGTGCCAGCAGTTTGCGGGTTTACAATGAGCAGTTCTTC.

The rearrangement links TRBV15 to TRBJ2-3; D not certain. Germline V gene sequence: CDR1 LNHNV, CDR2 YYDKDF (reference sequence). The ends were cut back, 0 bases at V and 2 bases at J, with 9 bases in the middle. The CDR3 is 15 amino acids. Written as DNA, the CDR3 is TGTGCCACCAGCAGAGAGGGCAAATACACAGATACGCAGTATTTT. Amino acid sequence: CATSREGKYTDTQYF.

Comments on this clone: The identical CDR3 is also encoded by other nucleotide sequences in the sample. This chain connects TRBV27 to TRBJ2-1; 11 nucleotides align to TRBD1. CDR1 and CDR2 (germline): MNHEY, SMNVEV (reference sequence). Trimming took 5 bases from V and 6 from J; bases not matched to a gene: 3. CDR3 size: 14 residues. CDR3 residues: CASSPGTGGNEQFF. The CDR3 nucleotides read TGTGCCAGCAGTCCGGGGACAGGGGGCAATGAGCAGTTCTTC.

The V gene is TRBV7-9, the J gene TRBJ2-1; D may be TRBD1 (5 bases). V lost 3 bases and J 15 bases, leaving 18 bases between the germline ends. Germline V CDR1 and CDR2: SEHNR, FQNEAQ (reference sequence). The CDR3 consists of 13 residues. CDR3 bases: TGTGCCAGCAGCTTGTCCTTTCAGGGAACGCGGTTCTTC. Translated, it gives CASSLSFQGTRFF.

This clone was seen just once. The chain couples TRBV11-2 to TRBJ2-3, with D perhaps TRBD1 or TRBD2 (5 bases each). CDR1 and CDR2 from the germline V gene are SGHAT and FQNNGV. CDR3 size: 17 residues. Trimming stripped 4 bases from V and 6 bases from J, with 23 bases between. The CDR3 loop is CASSSRLTRDLSDTQYF. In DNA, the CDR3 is TGTGCCAGCAGCTCCCGACTAACCCGGGACCTATCGGATACGCAGTATTTT.

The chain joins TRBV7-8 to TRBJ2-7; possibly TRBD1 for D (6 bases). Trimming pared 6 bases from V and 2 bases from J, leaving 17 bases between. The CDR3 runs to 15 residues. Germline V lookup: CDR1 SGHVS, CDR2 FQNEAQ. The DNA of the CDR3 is TGTGCCAGCAGTCTCCGTGCGACAGGAACCTACGAGCAGTACTTC. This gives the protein CASSLRATGTYEQYF.

The CDR3: CASSNKGGTDTQYF. As DNA, the CDR3 is TGCGCCAGCAGCAATAAAGGGGGCACAGATACGCAGTATTTT. The rearrangement uses TRBV5-1 and TRBJ2-3; possibly TRBD1 for D (5 bases). V lost 4 bases and J 1 base, leaving 10 bases between the germline ends. Germline V lookup: CDR1 SGHRS, CDR2 YFSETQ. The CDR3 has 14 residues.

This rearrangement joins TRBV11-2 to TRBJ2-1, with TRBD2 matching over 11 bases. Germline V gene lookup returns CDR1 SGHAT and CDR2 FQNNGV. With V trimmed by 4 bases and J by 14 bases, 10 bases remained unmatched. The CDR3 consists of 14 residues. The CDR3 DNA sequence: TGTGCCAGCAGCTCGGCGGCTAGCGGGAGGTGGGAGTTCTTC. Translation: CASSSAASGRWEFF.

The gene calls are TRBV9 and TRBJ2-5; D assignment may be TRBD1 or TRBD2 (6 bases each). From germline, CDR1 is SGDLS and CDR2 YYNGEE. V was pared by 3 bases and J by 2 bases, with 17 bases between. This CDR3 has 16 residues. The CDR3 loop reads CASSGEGGGWQETQYF. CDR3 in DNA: TGTGCCAGCAGCGGCGAGGGGGGTGGATGGCAAGAGACCCAGTACTTC.

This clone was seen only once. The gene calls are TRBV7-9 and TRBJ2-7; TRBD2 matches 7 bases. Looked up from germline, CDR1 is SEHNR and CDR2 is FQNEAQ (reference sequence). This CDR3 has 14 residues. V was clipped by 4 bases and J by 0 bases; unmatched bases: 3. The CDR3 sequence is CASSSLASSYEQYF. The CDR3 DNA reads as TGTGCCAGCAGCTCACTAGCGAGCTCCTACGAGCAGTACTTC.

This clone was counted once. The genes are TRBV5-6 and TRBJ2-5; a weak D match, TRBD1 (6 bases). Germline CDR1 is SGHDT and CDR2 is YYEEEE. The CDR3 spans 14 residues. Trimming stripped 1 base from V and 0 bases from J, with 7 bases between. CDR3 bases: TGTGCCAGCAGCTTGCGGGACAACCAAGAGACCCAGTACTTC. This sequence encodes CASSLRDNQETQYF.

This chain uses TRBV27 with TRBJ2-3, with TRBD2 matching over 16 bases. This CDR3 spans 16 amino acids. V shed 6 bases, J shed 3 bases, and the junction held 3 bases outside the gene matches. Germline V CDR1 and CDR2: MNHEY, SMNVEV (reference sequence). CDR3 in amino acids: CASREGLAGGTDTQYF. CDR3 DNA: TGTGCCAGCAGGGAGGGACTAGCGGGAGGGACAGATACGCAGTATTTT.

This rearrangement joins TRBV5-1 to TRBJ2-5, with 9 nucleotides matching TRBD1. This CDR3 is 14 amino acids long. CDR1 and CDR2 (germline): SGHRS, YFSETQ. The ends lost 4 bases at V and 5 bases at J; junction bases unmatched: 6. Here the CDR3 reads CASSTTGGLETQYF. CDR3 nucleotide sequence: TGCGCCAGCAGCACGACAGGGGGATTGGAGACCCAGTACTTC.

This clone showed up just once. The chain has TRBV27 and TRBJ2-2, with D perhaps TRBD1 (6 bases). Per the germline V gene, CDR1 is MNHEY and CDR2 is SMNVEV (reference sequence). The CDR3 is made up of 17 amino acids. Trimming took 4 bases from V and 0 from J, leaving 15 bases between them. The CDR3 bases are TGTGCCAGCAGTTGGAGCCCCGGGACACCGAACACCGGGGAGCTGTTTTTT. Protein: CASSWSPGTPNTGELFF.

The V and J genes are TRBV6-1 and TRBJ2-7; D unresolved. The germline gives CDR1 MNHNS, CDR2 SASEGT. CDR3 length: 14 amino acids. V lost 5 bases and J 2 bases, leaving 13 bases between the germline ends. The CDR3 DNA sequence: TGTGCCAGCAGTAGGCAGACAATAACCTACGAGCAGTACTTC. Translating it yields CASSRQTITYEQYF.

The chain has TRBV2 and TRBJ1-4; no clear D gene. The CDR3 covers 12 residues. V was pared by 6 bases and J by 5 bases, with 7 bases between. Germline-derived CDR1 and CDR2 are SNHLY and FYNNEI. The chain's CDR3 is CASRVINEKLFF. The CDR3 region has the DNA TGTGCCAGCAGGGTGATAAATGAAAAACTGTTTTTT.

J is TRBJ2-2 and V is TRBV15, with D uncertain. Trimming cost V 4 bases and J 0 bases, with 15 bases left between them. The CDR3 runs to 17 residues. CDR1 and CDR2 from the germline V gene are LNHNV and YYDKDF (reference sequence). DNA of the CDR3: TGTGCCACCAGCATAAATCCCTTAGCTGCGAACACCGGGGAGCTGTTTTTT. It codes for CATSINPLAANTGELFF.

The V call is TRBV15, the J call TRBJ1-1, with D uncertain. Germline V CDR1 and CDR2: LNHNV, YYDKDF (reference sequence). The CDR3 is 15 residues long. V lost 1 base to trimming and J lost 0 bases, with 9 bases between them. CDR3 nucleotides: TGTGCCACCAGCAGAGGGGTCGGCCTGAACACTGAAGCTTTCTTT. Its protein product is CATSRGVGLNTEAFF.

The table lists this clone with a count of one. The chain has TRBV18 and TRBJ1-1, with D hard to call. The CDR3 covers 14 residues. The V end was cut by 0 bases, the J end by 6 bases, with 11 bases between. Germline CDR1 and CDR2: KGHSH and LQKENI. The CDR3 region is CASSPPIQAAEAFF. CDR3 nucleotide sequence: TGTGCCAGCTCACCACCCATCCAGGCCGCTGAAGCTTTCTTT.

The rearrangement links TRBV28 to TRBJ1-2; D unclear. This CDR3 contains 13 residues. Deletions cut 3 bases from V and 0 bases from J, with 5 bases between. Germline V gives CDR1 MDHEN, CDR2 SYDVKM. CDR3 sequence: CASSFRTNYGYTF. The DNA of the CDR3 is TGTGCCAGCAGTTTCAGGACTAACTATGGCTACACCTTC.

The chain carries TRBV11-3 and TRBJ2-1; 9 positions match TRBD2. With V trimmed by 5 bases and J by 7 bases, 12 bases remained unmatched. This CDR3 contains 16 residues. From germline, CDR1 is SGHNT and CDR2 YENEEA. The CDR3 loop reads CASSPSRTSERNEQFF. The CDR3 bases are TGTGCCAGCAGCCCGAGCCGGACTAGCGAACGTAATGAGCAGTTCTTC.

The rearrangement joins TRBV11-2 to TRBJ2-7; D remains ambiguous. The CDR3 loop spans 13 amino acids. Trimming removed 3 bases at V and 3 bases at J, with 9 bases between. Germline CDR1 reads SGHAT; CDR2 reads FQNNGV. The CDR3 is CASSFYSVYEQYF. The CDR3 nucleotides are TGTGCCAGCAGCTTCTACAGCGTCTACGAGCAGTACTTC.

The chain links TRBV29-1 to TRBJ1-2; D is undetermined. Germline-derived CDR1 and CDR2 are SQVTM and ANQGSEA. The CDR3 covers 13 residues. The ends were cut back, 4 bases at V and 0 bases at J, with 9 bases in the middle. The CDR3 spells CSVADTANYGYTF. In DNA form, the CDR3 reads TGCAGCGTTGCTGACACAGCTAACTATGGCTACACCTTC.

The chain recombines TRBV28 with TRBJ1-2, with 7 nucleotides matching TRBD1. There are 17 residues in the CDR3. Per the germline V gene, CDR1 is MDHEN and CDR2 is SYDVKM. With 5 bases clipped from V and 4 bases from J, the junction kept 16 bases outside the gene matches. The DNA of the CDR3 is TGTGCCAGCAGTACAAGGACAGGACTGGGGGGAGGCTATGGCTACACCTTC. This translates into CASSTRTGLGGGYGYTF.

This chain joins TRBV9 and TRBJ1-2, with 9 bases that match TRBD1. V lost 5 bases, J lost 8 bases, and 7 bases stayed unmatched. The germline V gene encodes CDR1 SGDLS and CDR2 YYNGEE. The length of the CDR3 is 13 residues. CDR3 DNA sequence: TGTGCCAGCAGAGGGACAGGGTTAATCGGCTACACCTTC. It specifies CASRGTGLIGYTF.

The CDR3 nucleotides read TGCGCCAGTAGGACAGGGGAAGAGGAGCTGTTTTTT. Its translation: CASRTGEEELFF. The chain couples TRBV5-1 to TRBJ2-2; 9 bases map to TRBD1. The CDR3 spans 12 residues. The germline CDR1 and CDR2 sequences are SGHRS and YFSETQ. With V trimmed by 8 bases and J by 10 bases, 6 bases remained unmatched.